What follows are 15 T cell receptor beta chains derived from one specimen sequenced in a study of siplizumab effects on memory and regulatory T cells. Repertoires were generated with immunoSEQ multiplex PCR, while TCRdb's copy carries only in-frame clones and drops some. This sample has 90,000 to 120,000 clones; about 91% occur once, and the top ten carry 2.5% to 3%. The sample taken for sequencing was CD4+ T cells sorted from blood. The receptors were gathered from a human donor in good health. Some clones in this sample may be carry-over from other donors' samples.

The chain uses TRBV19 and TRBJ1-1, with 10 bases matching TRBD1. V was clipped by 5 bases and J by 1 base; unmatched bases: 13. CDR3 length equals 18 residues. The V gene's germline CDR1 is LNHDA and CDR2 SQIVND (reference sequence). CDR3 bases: TGTGCCAGTAGTCCCCCGGGACAGGGGCTCACTAAGAACACTGAAGCTTTCTTT. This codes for CASSPPGQGLTKNTEAFF.

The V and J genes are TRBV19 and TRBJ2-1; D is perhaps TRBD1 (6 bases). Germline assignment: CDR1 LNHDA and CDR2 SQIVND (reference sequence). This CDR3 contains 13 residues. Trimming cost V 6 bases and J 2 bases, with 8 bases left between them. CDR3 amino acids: CASSRGPYNEQFF. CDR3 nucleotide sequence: TGTGCCAGTAGCAGGGGCCCCTACAATGAGCAGTTCTTC.

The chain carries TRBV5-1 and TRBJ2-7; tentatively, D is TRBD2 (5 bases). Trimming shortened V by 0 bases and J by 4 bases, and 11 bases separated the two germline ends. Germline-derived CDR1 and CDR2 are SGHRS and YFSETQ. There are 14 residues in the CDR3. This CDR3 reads CASSLGVSGYEQYF. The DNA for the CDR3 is TGCGCCAGCAGCTTGGGGGTGTCGGGGTACGAGCAGTACTTC.

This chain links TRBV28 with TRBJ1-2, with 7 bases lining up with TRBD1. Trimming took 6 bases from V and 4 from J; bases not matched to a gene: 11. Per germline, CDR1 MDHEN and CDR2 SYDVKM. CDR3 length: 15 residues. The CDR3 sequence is CASRITGQKSYGYTF. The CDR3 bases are TGTGCCAGCAGAATTACGGGACAGAAGAGCTATGGCTACACCTTC.

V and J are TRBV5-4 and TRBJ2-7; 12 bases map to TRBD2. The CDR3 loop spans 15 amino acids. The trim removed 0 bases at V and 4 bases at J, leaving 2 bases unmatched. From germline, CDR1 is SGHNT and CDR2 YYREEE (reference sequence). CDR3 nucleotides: TGTGCCAGCAGCTTGGGACTAGCGGGAGAGTACGAGCAGTACTTC. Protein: CASSLGLAGEYEQYF.

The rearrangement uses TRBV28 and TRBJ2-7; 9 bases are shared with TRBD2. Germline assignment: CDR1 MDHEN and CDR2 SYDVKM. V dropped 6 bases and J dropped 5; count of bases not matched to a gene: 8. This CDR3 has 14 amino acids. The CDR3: CASRASGIRHEQYF. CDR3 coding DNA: TGTGCCAGCAGAGCTAGCGGGATCCGCCACGAGCAGTACTTC.

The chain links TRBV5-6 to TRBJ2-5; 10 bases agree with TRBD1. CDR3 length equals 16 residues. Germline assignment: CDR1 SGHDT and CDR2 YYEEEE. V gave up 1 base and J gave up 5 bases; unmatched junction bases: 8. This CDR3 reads CASSLSATGGYETQYF. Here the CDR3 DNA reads TGTGCCAGCAGCTTGTCTGCGACAGGGGGCTACGAGACCCAGTACTTC. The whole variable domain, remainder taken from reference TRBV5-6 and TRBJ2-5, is DAGVTQSPTHLIKTRGQQVTLRCSPKSGHDTVSWYQQALGQGPQFIFQYYEEEERQRGNFPDRFSGHQFPNYSSELNVNALLLGDSALYLCASSLSATGGYETQYFGPGTRLLVL.

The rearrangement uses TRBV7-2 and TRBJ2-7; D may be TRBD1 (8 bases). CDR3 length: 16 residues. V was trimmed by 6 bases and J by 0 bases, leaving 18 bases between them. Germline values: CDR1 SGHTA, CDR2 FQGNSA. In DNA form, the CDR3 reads TGTGCCAGCAGACTAAGAGCGGGGACAGGCTCCTACGAGCAGTACTTC. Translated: CASRLRAGTGSYEQYF. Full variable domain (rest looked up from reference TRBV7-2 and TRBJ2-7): GAGVSQSPSNKVTEKGKDVELRCDPISGHTALYWYRQSLGQGLEFLIYFQGNSAPDKSGLPSDRFSAERTGGSVSTLTIQRTQQEDSAVYLCASRLRAGTGSYEQYFGPGTRLTVT.

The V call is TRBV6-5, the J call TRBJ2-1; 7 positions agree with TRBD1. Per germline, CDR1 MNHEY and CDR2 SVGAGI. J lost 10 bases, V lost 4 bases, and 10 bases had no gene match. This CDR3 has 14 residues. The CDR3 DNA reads TGTGCCAGCAGTTTGAGACAGGGATCACCGGAGCAGTTCTTC. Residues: CASSLRQGSPEQFF.

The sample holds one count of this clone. The CDR3 spells CASRRGVGDTEAFF. DNA of the CDR3: TGTGCCAGCAGAAGGGGGGTTGGGGACACTGAAGCTTTCTTT. V is TRBV6-5 and J is TRBJ1-1, with D possibly matching TRBD1 (6 bases). The germline V gene encodes CDR1 MNHEY and CDR2 SVGAGI. The germline V and J ends were trimmed by 6 bases and 3 bases, with 14 bases remaining between them. The CDR3 totals 14 residues.

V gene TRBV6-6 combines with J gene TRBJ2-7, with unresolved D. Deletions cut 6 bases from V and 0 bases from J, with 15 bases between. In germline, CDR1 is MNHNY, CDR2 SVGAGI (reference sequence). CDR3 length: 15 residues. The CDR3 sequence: CASSKPSSGSYEQYF. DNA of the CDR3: TGTGCCAGCAGCAAGCCTTCCTCCGGCTCCTACGAGCAGTACTTC.

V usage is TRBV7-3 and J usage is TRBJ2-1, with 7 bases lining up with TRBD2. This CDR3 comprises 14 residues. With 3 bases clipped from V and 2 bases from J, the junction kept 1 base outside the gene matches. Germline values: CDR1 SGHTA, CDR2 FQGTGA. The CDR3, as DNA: TGTGCCAGCAGCTTCAGCGGGACCTACAATGAGCAGTTCTTC. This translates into CASSFSGTYNEQFF.

In DNA form, the CDR3 reads TGTGCCAGCAGCCTTGACAGGGTTGCTTTCTTT. Translation gives CASSLDRVAFF. The chain couples TRBV7-9 to TRBJ1-1; TRBD1 aligns across 7 bases. Per the germline V gene, CDR1 is SEHNR and CDR2 is FQNEAQ (reference sequence). The ends lost 5 bases at V and 11 bases at J; junction bases unmatched: 5. This CDR3 contains 11 residues.

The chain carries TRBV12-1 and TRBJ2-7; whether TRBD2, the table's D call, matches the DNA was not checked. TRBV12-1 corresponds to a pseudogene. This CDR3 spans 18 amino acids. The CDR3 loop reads CASSFSLLAGASGSEQYF. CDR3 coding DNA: TGTGCCAGCAGCTTTTCACTCTTAGCGGGAGCGTCTGGGTCCGAGCAGTACTTC.

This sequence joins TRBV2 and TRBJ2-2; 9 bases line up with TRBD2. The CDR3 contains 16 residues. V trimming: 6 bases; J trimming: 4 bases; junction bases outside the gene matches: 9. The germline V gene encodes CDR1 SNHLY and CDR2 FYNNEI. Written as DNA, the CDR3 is TGTGCCAGCAGGGCAGGTAGCGGGAGATCCACCGGGGAGCTGTTTTTT. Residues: CASRAGSGRSTGELFF. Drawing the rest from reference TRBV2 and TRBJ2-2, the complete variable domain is EPEVTQTPSHQVTQMGQEVILRCVPISNHLYFYWYRQILGQKVEFLVSFYNNEISEKSEIFDDQFSVERPDGSNFTLKIRSTKLEDSAMYFCASRAGSGRSTGELFFGEGSRLTVL.